This record looks at one T cell receptor beta chain sequence and its context. The antigen is not known. Regions amplified from RNA transcripts were the TCR beta CDR3 regions. Researchers ran a first-round RT-PCR on the TCR CDR3 using the HTBI primer set. From the multiplex PCR reads, TCRdb called clonotypes with MiXCR, one entry per CDR3 protein. In the table there are 350,000 or so distinct CDR3 sequences, over 15% of which are singletons. The data stem from a study of T cells in Graves' hyperthyroidism and ophthalmopathy. Study-wide points: Blood held most thyroid clonotypes expanded above 0.001 frequency. Stable hyperthyroidism was separated from ophthalmopathy by a model based on 13 V-J features. The model anticipated ophthalmopathy a median around six months pre-onset.

Germline loops: CDR1 SQVTM, CDR2 ANQGSEA. The V segment lost 7 bases and the J segment 6 bases; nucleotides outside the gene matches: 12. The CDR3 covers 13 residues. Ophthalmopathy patients showed a Clinical Activity Score of at least 3, NOSPECS grade of at least 4 and duration under 3 months. This TCR derives from a woman aged 40 to 50 with Graves' ophthalmopathy. The rearrangement joins TRBV29-1 to TRBJ2-7; TRBD1 agrees at 7 bases. Sequences were obtained from blood. The CDR3, as DNA: TGCAGCGCTGACGAGGGGGCTTTGGGCGAGCAGTACTTC. Its protein is CSADEGALGEQYF.